A selection of T cell receptor beta chains follows, all from one sample in a study of response to subunit inactivated influenza vaccine. TCRdb ran MiXCR on the RT-PCR reads and lists one entry per CDR3 protein. Among about 780,000 distinct CDR3 sequences, around 18% were seen once, and the ten largest hold 11%. The starting material was PBMCs from blood, obtained roughly 5 days after vaccination. The receptors stem from a man aged 45-60 years who received an inactivated influenza vaccine. Each CDR3 is given with its conserved first and last residue. A D gene is named only where the DNA matches it firmly. Part of the rows lack a size; the others show once, few, many or a class for expanded clones.

V gene	J gene	clone size	D gene	CDR3 protein	CDR3 DNA
TRBV20-1	TRBJ1-6	few	TRBD1	CSARDQDRATYNSPLHF	TGCAGTGCTAGAGACCAGGACAGGGCGACCTATAATTCACCCCTCCACTTT
TRBV5-1	TRBJ2-1	NA	NA	CASSVAGINNEQFF	TGCGCCAGCAGTGTAGCTGGGATAAACAATGAGCAGTTCTTC
TRBV18	TRBJ1-1	NA	NA	CASSPAGRNGEAFF	TGTGCCAGCTCACCCGCAGGGCGTAACGGTGAAGCTTTCTTT
TRBV20-1	TRBJ2-3	few	NA	CSATGEFTDTQYF	TGCAGTGCTACAGGGGAATTCACAGATACGCAGTATTTT
TRBV28	TRBJ2-7	NA	TRBD1	CAIATGPRGNEQYF	TGTGCCATCGCGACAGGGCCGCGAGGAAACGAGCAGTACTTC
TRBV20-1	TRBJ1-5	few	NA	CSARGDTSNQPQHF	TGCAGTGCTAGAGGGGACACAAGCAATCAGCCCCAGCATTTT
TRBV29-1	TRBJ2-5	NA	NA	CSVEDWDNRGETQYF	TGCAGCGTTGAAGATTGGGACAACCGGGGCGAGACCCAGTACTTC
TRBV20-1	TRBJ2-7	few	TRBD1	CSAHGQASYEQYF	TGCAGTGCTCACGGACAGGCCTCCTACGAGCAGTACTTC
TRBV7-2	TRBJ1-2	few	NA	CASSSPPGGANYGYTF	TGTGCCAGCAGCTCGCCGCCCGGGGGGGCAAACTATGGCTACACCTTC
TRBV12-3/TRBV12-4	TRBJ1-4	few	TRBD1	CASSPGTGVNEKLFF	TGTGCCAGCAGTCCCGGGACAGGGGTTAATGAAAAACTGTTTTTT
TRBV5-5	TRBJ2-1	few	NA	CASNLLFGAVSYNEQFF	TGTGCCAGCAACCTCCTATTTGGAGCGGTATCCTACAATGAGCAGTTCTTC
TRBV4-1	TRBJ1-4	NA	NA	CASSPIGGEGEKLFF	TGCGCCAGCAGCCCCATCGGAGGGGAGGGGGAAAAACTGTTTTTT
TRBV4-2	TRBJ1-5	many	TRBD1	CASSQGQGRHF	TGTGCCAGCAGCCAGGGACAGGGGAGACATTTT
TRBV12-3/TRBV12-4	TRBJ1-2	many	TRBD1	CATIGPGGHVKYGYTF	TGTGCCACCATCGGTCCAGGGGGCCACGTGAAGTATGGCTACACCTTC
TRBV20-1	TRBJ2-7	few	TRBD2	CSASRSGRESYEQYF	TGCAGTGCTTCCAGGAGCGGGAGAGAGTCCTACGAGCAGTACTTC
TRBV3-1	TRBJ2-3	once	NA	CASSQEMLAFDPQYF	TGTGCCAGCAGCCAAGAGATGTTAGCGTTCGATCCGCAGTATTTT
TRBV12-3/TRBV12-4	TRBJ2-2	many	TRBD1	CASIPMAGGHTGELFF	TGTGCCAGCATCCCAATGGCAGGGGGCCACACCGGGGAGCTGTTTTTT
TRBV3-1	TRBJ2-1	NA	NA	CASSSTQRTLYNEQFF	TGTGCCAGCAGCTCAACTCAAAGGACACTGTACAATGAGCAGTTCTTC
TRBV15	TRBJ1-1	few	TRBD1	CATGRDRGETEAFF	TGTGCCACCGGCAGGGACAGGGGGGAGACTGAAGCTTTCTTT
TRBV14	TRBJ2-2	few	TRBD1	CASSRDRGRAGELFF	TGTGCCAGCAGCCGGGACAGGGGGCGCGCCGGGGAGCTGTTTTTT
TRBV20-1	TRBJ2-1	few	TRBD2	CSAGTSGTYNEQFF	TGCAGTGCTGGGACTAGCGGGACCTACAATGAGCAGTTCTTC
TRBV24-1	TRBJ2-5	NA	NA	CATSDYPGVETQYF	TGTGCCACCAGTGATTATCCAGGGGTAGAGACCCAGTACTTC
TRBV6-2/TRBV6-3	TRBJ2-7	NA	NA	CASSYPDRYEQYF	TGTGCCAGCAGTTACCCTGACAGATACGAGCAGTACTTC
TRBV6-5	TRBJ1-2	NA	NA	CASSYKGTYGYTF	TGTGCCAGCAGTTATAAGGGAACCTATGGCTACACCTTC
TRBV11-2	TRBJ2-7	NA	TRBD2	CASSRLAGHYEQYF	TGTGCCAGCAGCCGACTAGCGGGACACTACGAGCAGTACTTC
TRBV4-2	TRBJ2-3	few	NA	CASSPSGSRTDTQYF	TGTGCCAGCAGCCCCTCTGGGTCCCGCACAGATACGCAGTATTTT
TRBV29-1	TRBJ2-1	many	TRBD2	CSVSTSGRVNEQFF	TGCAGCGTGTCGACTAGCGGGAGAGTCAATGAGCAGTTCTTC
TRBV24-1	TRBJ2-5	NA	NA	CATKPGGRTTGEYGETQYF	TGTGCCACCAAACCCGGGGGAAGGACTACGGGGGAGTACGGAGAGACCCAGTACTTC
TRBV29-1	TRBJ2-5	few	NA	CSVASSFGSQYF	TGCAGCGTCGCCTCGTCTTTTGGGAGCCAGTACTTC
TRBV24-1	TRBJ2-3	few	NA	CATSPGASGTDTQYF	TGTGCCACCAGTCCGGGAGCGTCCGGCACAGATACGCAGTATTTT
TRBV10-3	TRBJ2-1	many	NA	CAISDMNEQFF	TGTGCCATCAGTGATATGAATGAGCAGTTCTTC
TRBV6-5	TRBJ2-1	NA	TRBD2	CASSLVAGDYYNEQFF	TGTGCCAGCAGTTTGGTAGCGGGAGATTACTACAATGAGCAGTTCTTC
TRBV10-3	TRBJ1-1	few	NA	CAISVDQMNTEAFF	TGTGCCATCAGTGTAGACCAGATGAACACTGAAGCTTTCTTT